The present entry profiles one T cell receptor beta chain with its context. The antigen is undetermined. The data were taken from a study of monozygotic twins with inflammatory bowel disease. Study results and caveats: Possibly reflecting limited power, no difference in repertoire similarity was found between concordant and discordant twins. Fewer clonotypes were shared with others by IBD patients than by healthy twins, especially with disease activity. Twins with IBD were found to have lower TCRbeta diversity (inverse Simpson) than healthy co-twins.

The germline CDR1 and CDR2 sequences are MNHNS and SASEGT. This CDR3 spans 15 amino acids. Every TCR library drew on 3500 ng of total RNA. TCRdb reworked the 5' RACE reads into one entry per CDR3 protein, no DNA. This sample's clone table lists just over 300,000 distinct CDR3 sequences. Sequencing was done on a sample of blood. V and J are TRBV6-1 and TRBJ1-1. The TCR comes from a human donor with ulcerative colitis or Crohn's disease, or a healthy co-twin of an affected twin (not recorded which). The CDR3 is CASSDTLGPDTEAFF.